This T cell receptor beta chain stems from a study of OX40 agonist ivuxolimab in advanced cancers. Study context: Patients received the agonistic anti-OX40 (CD134) antibody ivuxolimab. Averaging roughly 60 years in age, with a range of roughly 23 to 80, the cohort was 65% to 85% male. General study findings and limits: There was clonal expansion of CD4+ and CD8+ blood T cells by week 6 at 0.1 to 3.0 mg/kg.

Profiling relied on immunoSEQ multiplex PCR, and the TCRdb table lists in-frame clones only, not all of them. The repertoire holds tens of thousands of clones, with 85% as singletons. On this clone: As yet, its antigen is unknown.

The clonotype comes from an adult with an advanced solid tumor such as melanoma, head and neck, liver or kidney cancer. The input for sequencing was CD4+ or CD8+ T cells sorted from blood, taken in a trial of the OX40 agonist ivuxolimab.

CDR3 sequence (DNA): TGCGCCAGCAGCCAAGTCCAGCTACTAGCGTCTAGCACAGATACGCAGTATTTT. This encodes CASSQVQLLASSTDTQYF. The genes are TRBV4-1 and TRBJ2-3; 7 bases match TRBD2. Germline CDR1 and CDR2: MGHRA and YSYEKL. The junction had 10 bases not matched to a gene; V was cut back by 1 base and J by 0 bases. CDR3 length: 18 residues.